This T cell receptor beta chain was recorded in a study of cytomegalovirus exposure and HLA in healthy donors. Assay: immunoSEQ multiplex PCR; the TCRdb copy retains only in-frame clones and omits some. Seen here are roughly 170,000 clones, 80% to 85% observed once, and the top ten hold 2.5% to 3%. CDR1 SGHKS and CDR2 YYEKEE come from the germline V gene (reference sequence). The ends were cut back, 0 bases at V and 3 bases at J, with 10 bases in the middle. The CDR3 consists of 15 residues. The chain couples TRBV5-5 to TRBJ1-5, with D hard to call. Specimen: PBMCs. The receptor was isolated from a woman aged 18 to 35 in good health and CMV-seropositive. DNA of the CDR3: TGTGCCAGCAGCTTGGTCCCAGGCGCCAATCAGCCCCAGCATTTT. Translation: CASSLVPGANQPQHF.